A single sample gave rise to the 24 T cell receptor beta chains below, sequenced in a study of blood T cell repertoires in COVID-19. TCRdb keeps only in-frame clones here, not all; method: immunoSEQ multiplex PCR. In the table there are some 250,000 clones, 88% of which are singletons. Sequenced sample: peripheral blood. The receptors come from a woman in her thirties or forties who had recovered from COVID-19.

The V and J genes are TRBV10-2 and TRBJ1-1, with 7 bases aligning to TRBD1. Germline assignment: CDR1 WSHSY and CDR2 SAAADI. J lost 4 bases, V lost 6 bases, and 14 bases had no gene match. The CDR3 sequence is 16 residues long. As DNA, the CDR3 is TGCGCCAGCAGGCCTCTGGGACAGAGAGGTGGCACTGAAGCTTTCTTT. It encodes CASRPLGQRGGTEAFF.

This clone is a singleton in its sample. The V and J genes are TRBV5-1 and TRBJ2-7, with TRBD1 as a possible D gene (7 bases). There are 15 residues in the CDR3. V gave up 3 bases and J gave up 4 bases, with 17 bases separating them. Germline V gene lookup returns CDR1 SGHRS and CDR2 YFSETQ. The CDR3: CASSSGDRGYYEQYF. DNA of the CDR3: TGCGCCAGCAGCTCGGGGGACAGAGGGTATTACGAGCAGTACTTC.

This clone was found a few times. This chain joins TRBV15 and TRBJ1-5, with D uncertain. The CDR3 sequence is 14 residues long. Germline V gives CDR1 LNHNV, CDR2 YYDKDF (reference sequence). V lost 1 base and J 5 bases, leaving 9 bases between the germline ends. The CDR3 nucleotides are TGTGCCACCAGCAGAGGAGGGCTTCATCAGCCCCAGCATTTT. This sequence encodes CATSRGGLHQPQHF.

This sequence joins TRBV28 and TRBJ2-1; TRBD2 matches 7 bases. The V segment lost 8 bases and the J segment 3 bases; nucleotides outside the gene matches: 13. This CDR3 has 16 amino acids. Germline CDR1 is MDHEN and CDR2 is SYDVKM. The CDR3 DNA sequence: TGTGCCAGCGGGGGTGGGTTGGCGGGAGTCTACAATGAGCAGTTCTTC. Translation: CASGGGLAGVYNEQFF.

V and J are TRBV2 and TRBJ1-4; 7 bases match TRBD1. This CDR3 is 15 amino acids long. Losses at the gene ends were 4 bases for V and 5 bases for J; bases not matched to a gene: 7. The germline V gene has CDR1 SNHLY and CDR2 FYNNEI. The CDR3 sequence is CASSAVGTDNEKLFF. The CDR3 DNA is TGTGCCAGCAGTGCTGTTGGGACAGACAATGAAAAACTGTTTTTT.

The rearrangement links TRBV11-3 to TRBJ2-5; the D gene is possibly TRBD1 (5 bases). CDR3 size: 13 residues. Germline assignment: CDR1 SGHNT and CDR2 YENEEA. Trimming shortened V by 3 bases and J by 5 bases, and 10 bases separated the two germline ends. The CDR3 reads CASSLGSGETQYF. CDR3 nucleotide sequence: TGTGCCAGCAGCTTGGGTTCAGGGGAGACCCAGTACTTC.

The V call is TRBV11-3, the J call TRBJ2-1, with 7 bases lining up with TRBD2. Germline V CDR1 and CDR2: SGHNT, YENEEA. With 5 bases clipped from V and 1 base from J, the junction kept 5 bases outside the gene matches. This CDR3 has 15 residues. The CDR3 region has the DNA TGTGCCAGCAGCCCGGACGGGGGGTCCTACAATGAGCAGTTCTTC. It yields the protein CASSPDGGSYNEQFF.

The chain recombines TRBV7-9 with TRBJ2-1, with 9 bases aligning to TRBD2. The junction had 16 bases not matched to a gene; V was cut back by 5 bases and J by 5 bases. Per germline, CDR1 SEHNR and CDR2 FQNEAQ (reference sequence). The CDR3 spans 18 residues. The CDR3 bases are TGTGCCAGCAGCCCCCCCCAACCCGGACTAGCGCCTAACAATGAGCAGTTCTTC. It encodes CASSPPQPGLAPNNEQFF.

This chain uses TRBV27 with TRBJ2-2; a possible D gene is TRBD2 (5 bases). CDR1 is MNHEY, CDR2 SMNVEV, per germline (reference sequence). The CDR3 is 15 amino acids. Trimming stripped 1 base from V and 7 bases from J, with 13 bases between. This chain's CDR3 is CASSLLSPRGGELFF. The CDR3 DNA is TGTGCCAGCAGTTTATTGTCCCCCCGGGGCGGGGAGCTGTTTTTT.

This chain links TRBV15 with TRBJ1-6, with D maybe TRBD1 (6 bases). This CDR3 is 16 amino acids long. Germline V CDR1 and CDR2: LNHNV, YYDKDF (reference sequence). V was trimmed by 0 bases and J by 8 bases, leaving 14 bases between them. CDR3 protein: CATSREGQGIDSPLHF. DNA of the CDR3: TGTGCCACCAGCAGAGAGGGTCAGGGGATAGATTCACCCCTCCACTTT.

V usage is TRBV30 and J usage is TRBJ1-4; 8 bases line up with TRBD1. V lost 6 bases, J lost 10 bases, and 13 bases stayed unmatched. The CDR3 is 14 amino acids. The V gene's germline CDR1 is GTSNPN and CDR2 SVGIG (reference sequence). CDR3 nucleotide sequence: TGTGCCTGTCCCTACGGGACAGGTTCGGGAAAACTGTTTTTT. Translated: CACPYGTGSGKLFF.

The rearrangement joins TRBV25-1 to TRBJ1-1; D is ambiguous. The germline V and J ends were trimmed by 8 bases and 5 bases, with 9 bases remaining between them. This CDR3 region has 11 residues. The V gene's germline CDR1 is MGHDK and CDR2 SYGVNS. The CDR3 bases are TGTGCCAGCGAGTCGGTTACTGAAGCTTTCTTT. This encodes CASESVTEAFF.

The chain couples TRBV19 to TRBJ1-5; no clear D gene. Between the trimmed V and J ends, which lost 5 bases and 9 bases, there was a span of 11 bases. The CDR3 length is 12 residues. CDR1 LNHDA and CDR2 SQIVND come from the germline V gene (reference sequence). The CDR3 here is CASSPQVRPQHF. CDR3 in DNA: TGTGCCAGTAGTCCCCAGGTCCGGCCCCAGCATTTT.

This chain uses TRBV21-1 with TRBJ2-1; the table's D call of TRBD1 was not tested on the DNA. TRBV21-1 is labeled a pseudogene. This CDR3 spans 17 amino acids. The CDR3 coding sequence is TGTGCCAGCAGCACCCGACAGGACCTGAGCTCCTACAATGAGCAGTTCTTC. Translation: CASSTRQDLSSYNEQFF.

This chain connects TRBV6-5 to TRBJ1-6; no clear D. This CDR3 has 12 amino acids. The germline V gene encodes CDR1 MNHEY and CDR2 SVGAGI. The CDR3 sequence is CAVRRVDSPLHF. In DNA form, the CDR3 reads TGTGCGGTGCGGAGGGTAGATTCACCCCTCCACTTT.

This sequence joins TRBV7-2 and TRBJ2-3; a weak D match, TRBD2 (7 bases). The CDR3 totals 17 residues. Trimming cost V 1 base and J 0 bases, with 14 bases left between them. Germline assignment: CDR1 SGHTA and CDR2 FQGNSA. The CDR3 region has the DNA TGTGCCAGCAGCTTAGGGCGGGGGCCCCCTAGCACAGATACGCAGTATTTT. Protein: CASSLGRGPPSTDTQYF.

The chain employs TRBV28 and TRBJ2-5; no definite D call. Trimming removed 3 bases from V and 1 base from J, with 6 bases in between. The CDR3 runs 13 residues. Looked up from germline, CDR1 is MDHEN and CDR2 is SYDVKM. CDR3 in amino acids: CASSFISQETQYF. CDR3 DNA sequence: TGTGCCAGCAGTTTCATCAGCCAAGAGACCCAGTACTTC.

The genes are TRBV5-1 and TRBJ2-3; 7 bases agree with TRBD1. Trimming took 4 bases from V and 4 from J; bases not matched to a gene: 3. The CDR3 is 13 amino acids. Germline V CDR1 and CDR2: SGHRS, YFSETQ. This CDR3 reads CASSRQGSDTQYF. The CDR3 region has the DNA TGCGCCAGCAGCCGACAGGGATCAGATACGCAGTATTTT. The full variable domain, rest sourced from reference TRBV5-1 and TRBJ2-3, is KAGVTQTPRYLIKTRGQQVTLSCSPISGHRSVSWYQQTPGQGLQFLFEYFSETQRNKGNFPGRFSGRQFSNSRSEMNVSTLELGDSALYLCASSRQGSDTQYFGPGTRLTVL.

The rearrangement uses TRBV11-2 and TRBJ2-5; 12 nucleotides match TRBD2. There are 16 residues in the CDR3. CDR1 and CDR2 from the germline V gene are SGHAT and FQNNGV. The J segment lost 1 base and the V segment lost 5 bases, leaving 5 bases of the junction unmatched. The CDR3 sequence: CASSPRLAGAQETQYF. CDR3 DNA: TGTGCCAGCAGCCCCCGACTAGCGGGGGCCCAAGAGACCCAGTACTTC.

V usage is TRBV14 and J usage is TRBJ1-2, with D perhaps matching TRBD1 (5 bases). The V end lost 9 bases, the J end lost 7 bases, and 27 bases lay between the germline ends. The CDR3 is made up of 16 amino acids. Germline lookup yields CDR1 SGHDN and CDR2 FVKESK. CDR3: CARGRGPRPNRFGYTF. The CDR3 DNA follows: TGTGCCAGGGGGAGGGGACCTAGGCCAAACAGGTTTGGCTACACCTTC.

As concerns this clone: Other DNA sequences from this sample encode an identical CDR3 as well. This sequence joins TRBV11-3 and TRBJ2-2; D possibly corresponds to TRBD1 (5 bases). The CDR3 extends over 15 amino acids. Germline values: CDR1 SGHNT, CDR2 YENEEA. V lost 1 base to trimming and J lost 0 bases, with 6 bases between them. CDR3 nucleotide sequence: TGTGCCAGCAGCTTAGCAGGGACGAACACCGGGGAGCTGTTTTTT. The encoded protein is CASSLAGTNTGELFF. The full variable domain, completed using reference TRBV11-3 and TRBJ2-2, is EAGVVQSPRYKIIEKKQPVAFWCNPISGHNTLYWYLQNLGQGPELLIRYENEEAVDDSQLPKDRFSAERLKGVDSTLKIQPAELGDSAVYLCASSLAGTNTGELFFGEGSRLTVL.

V gene TRBV5-1 combines with J gene TRBJ2-1, with D uncertain. The CDR3 sequence is 12 residues long. Between the trimmed V and J ends, which lost 4 bases and 4 bases, there was a span of 6 bases. The germline V gene encodes CDR1 SGHRS and CDR2 YFSETQ. This chain's CDR3 is CASSNRYNEQFF. CDR3 coding DNA: TGCGCCAGCAGCAATCGGTACAATGAGCAGTTCTTC.

The chain recombines TRBV19 with TRBJ2-5, with a tentative D call TRBD1 (5 bases). The CDR3 length is 16 residues. The V gene lost 5 bases and the J gene lost 0 bases, with 16 bases spanning the gap. The germline CDR1 and CDR2 sequences are LNHDA and SQIVND (reference sequence). CDR3 nucleotide sequence: TGTGCCAGTAGTCTCCAGGGCAGGGCCTACCAAGAGACCCAGTACTTC. It is translated as CASSLQGRAYQETQYF.

The chain couples TRBV11-2 to TRBJ1-6; 10 bases are shared with TRBD1. The CDR3 runs to 13 residues. The germline V gene encodes CDR1 SGHAT and CDR2 FQNNGV. V trimming: 5 bases; J trimming: 10 bases; junction bases outside the gene matches: 2. CDR3: CASSGTGVSPLHF. CDR3 bases: TGTGCCAGCAGCGGGACAGGGGTATCACCCCTCCACTTT. Full variable domain (remainder filled in from reference TRBV11-2 and TRBJ1-6): EAGVAQSPRYKIIEKRQSVAFWCNPISGHATLYWYQQILGQGPKLLIQFQNNGVVDDSQLPKDRFSAERLKGVDSTLKIQPAKLEDSAVYLCASSGTGVSPLHFGNGTRLTVT.